The clone carrying this T cell receptor (beta chain) has only a few counts. The antigen is not known. Generated by immunoSEQ multiplex PCR, the TCRdb table keeps only in-frame clones and is missing some. The sample records approximately 76,000 clones, around 78% being singletons. The data derive from a study of vaccination effects on CD4 cells after COVID-19. Study-wide findings and caveats: The study had few convalescent patients and no early post-infection timepoints. Healthy vaccinees showed cross-reactivity with common cold coronaviruses in only 1 of 255 vaccine-induced clones.

Using viral peptide pools, the ViraFEST assay grew out antigen-specific CD4+ T cells prior to sequencing. Culture lasted about ten days before CD4+ T cell isolation. Vaccine recipients had no previous SARS-CoV-2 infection; their nucleocapsid antibodies were negative. Each culture well received a few million PBMC. These cells were then cultured in IMDM with roughly 9.8 IU/ml IL-2 and roughly 10 ug/ml peptides. Fresh IL-2-containing medium replaced half the medium on days 3 and 7. After removal of 1 base from V and 4 bases from J, the junction contained 6 bases not matched to a gene. The CDR3 totals 15 residues. Per germline, CDR1 LNHNV and CDR2 YYDKDF (reference sequence).

The receptor was derived from a human donor who received a COVID-19 vaccine. The chain links TRBV15 to TRBJ1-2; 7 nucleotides align to TRBD1. The specimen comprised CD4+ T cells from PBMCs cultured with SARS-CoV-2 spike peptides, sampled before COVID-19 vaccination. CDR3 sequence: CATSRGQGGGYGYTF. DNA of the CDR3: TGTGCCACCAGCAGAGGACAGGGTGGCGGCTATGGCTACACCTTC.